The source of this T cell receptor beta chain is a study of T-cell memory formation after mild COVID-19. This clonotype was seen a handful of times. TCRdb reanalysed the 5' RACE reads using MiXCR and keeps one entry per CDR3 protein. The table includes about 430,000 distinct CDR3 sequences, roughly 26% detected once. This CDR3 comprises 15 residues. With 10 bases removed from V and 10 bases from J, the gap between germline ends came to 26 bases. V is TRBV12-3 or TRBV12-4 and J is TRBJ2-1; maybe TRBD2 (7 bases). This TCR derives from an adult woman who had mild COVID-19 (a few samples of this study predate the infection). Cell type and time point are not known. Sample: PBMCs or a T cell subset sorted from them (not recorded which). CDR3 amino acids: CANTPPGRERGEQFF. The DNA of the CDR3 is TGTGCCAACACCCCTCCCGGGCGGGAGAGGGGGGAGCAGTTCTTC.